This is a list of T cell receptor beta chains from one sample in a study of T and B cells in COVID-19 patients. A single record per CDR3 protein comes from TCRdb applying MiXCR to the multiplex PCR reads. The table lists thousands of distinct CDR3 sequences, about 30% of them singletons, with about 5.7% in the top ten. Input material: blood. These TCRs come from a human donor with active COVID-19. The CDR3 runs from the conserved cysteine through the conserved F or W. Each record gives: D gene, clone size, V gene, CDR3 length, J gene, CDR3 protein, CDR3 DNA. D genes are given only for firm matches. Where a row states a size, it is once, few, many or the class of an expanded clone; other rows omit it.

D gene: -; clone size: -; V gene: TRBV4-2; CDR3 length: 15; J gene: TRBJ1-1; CDR3 protein: CASSQDRGQNTEAFF; CDR3 DNA: TGCGCCAGCAGCCAAGATCGGGGACAGAACACTGAAGCTTTCTTT
D gene: TRBD1; clone size: -; V gene: TRBV12-3/TRBV12-4; CDR3 length: 18; J gene: TRBJ1-3; CDR3 protein: CAISPGTGNGNFGNTIYF; CDR3 DNA: TGTGCCATCAGTCCCGGGACAGGGAACGGAAACTTTGGAAACACCATATATTTT
D gene: -; clone size: few; V gene: TRBV6-2/TRBV6-3; CDR3 length: 15; J gene: TRBJ1-2; CDR3 protein: CASSYTRTKNYGYTF; CDR3 DNA: TGTGCCAGCAGTTACACAAGGACTAAAAACTATGGCTACACCTTC
D gene: TRBD2; clone size: -; V gene: TRBV11-1; CDR3 length: 13; J gene: TRBJ2-1; CDR3 protein: CASSTSGGGEQFF; CDR3 DNA: TGTGCCAGCAGCACTAGCGGGGGGGGGGAGCAGTTCTTC
D gene: TRBD1; clone size: -; V gene: TRBV5-1; CDR3 length: 14; J gene: TRBJ2-7; CDR3 protein: CASSVGQGVYEQYF; CDR3 DNA: TGCGCCAGCAGCGTGGGACAGGGGGTCTACGAGCAGTACTTC
D gene: TRBD1; clone size: medium-sized; V gene: TRBV19; CDR3 length: 14; J gene: TRBJ1-2; CDR3 protein: CASVPGQTNYGYTF; CDR3 DNA: TGTGCCAGTGTCCCGGGACAGACTAACTATGGCTACACCTTC
D gene: -; clone size: few; V gene: TRBV24-1; CDR3 length: 13; J gene: TRBJ1-2; CDR3 protein: CATSDLEGRGYTF; CDR3 DNA: TGTGCCACCAGTGATTTGGAAGGGAGAGGCTACACCTTC
D gene: -; clone size: -; V gene: TRBV19; CDR3 length: 17; J gene: TRBJ1-1; CDR3 protein: CASRGPEGGDSYTEAFF; CDR3 DNA: TGTGCCAGTAGGGGCCCGGAGGGTGGGGATTCGTACACTGAAGCTTTCTTT
D gene: -; clone size: medium-sized; V gene: TRBV6-5; CDR3 length: 13; J gene: TRBJ1-2; CDR3 protein: CASSRTSGYGYTF; CDR3 DNA: TGTGCCAGCAGTCGTACCTCGGGGTATGGCTACACCTTC
D gene: -; clone size: large; V gene: TRBV29-1; CDR3 length: 12; J gene: TRBJ2-1; CDR3 protein: CSVERFKDEQFF; CDR3 DNA: TGCAGCGTTGAACGGTTTAAAGATGAGCAGTTCTTC
D gene: -; clone size: medium-sized; V gene: TRBV6-5; CDR3 length: 13; J gene: TRBJ2-7; CDR3 protein: CASSYSSGDEQYF; CDR3 DNA: TGTGCCAGCAGTTACTCGTCGGGGGACGAGCAGTACTTC
D gene: -; clone size: medium-sized; V gene: TRBV18; CDR3 length: 13; J gene: TRBJ2-1; CDR3 protein: CASSPAGDNEQFF; CDR3 DNA: TGTGCCAGCTCACCGGCGGGCGACAATGAGCAGTTCTTC
D gene: -; clone size: -; V gene: TRBV6-1; CDR3 length: 13; J gene: TRBJ1-5; CDR3 protein: CASIIGRSGPQHF; CDR3 DNA: TGTGCCAGCATAATCGGACGGTCAGGGCCCCAGCATTTT
D gene: TRBD1; clone size: -; V gene: TRBV11-1; CDR3 length: 16; J gene: TRBJ2-5; CDR3 protein: CASSSGTGNGRETQYF; CDR3 DNA: TGTGCCAGCAGCTCCGGGACAGGGAATGGTCGAGAGACCCAGTACTTC
D gene: -; clone size: -; V gene: TRBV30; CDR3 length: 13; J gene: TRBJ1-5; CDR3 protein: CAWTAGSNQPQHF; CDR3 DNA: TGTGCCTGGACAGCAGGGAGCAATCAGCCCCAGCATTTT
D gene: TRBD1; clone size: -; V gene: TRBV6-2/TRBV6-3; CDR3 length: 15; J gene: TRBJ1-3; CDR3 protein: CASSRGQRSGNTIYF; CDR3 DNA: TGTGCCAGCAGTAGGGGACAGCGCTCTGGAAACACCATATATTTT
D gene: -; clone size: -; V gene: TRBV7-9; CDR3 length: 13; J gene: TRBJ1-6; CDR3 protein: CASSLAGDSPLHF; CDR3 DNA: TGTGCCAGCAGCTTGGCGGGGGACTCACCCCTCCACTTT
D gene: TRBD2; clone size: few; V gene: TRBV6-2/TRBV6-3; CDR3 length: 15; J gene: TRBJ2-7; CDR3 protein: CASGSRTSARYEQYF; CDR3 DNA: TGTGCCAGCGGATCCAGGACTAGCGCCCGCTACGAGCAGTACTTC
D gene: -; clone size: -; V gene: TRBV11-2; CDR3 length: 13; J gene: TRBJ1-1; CDR3 protein: CASSLEAYTEAFF; CDR3 DNA: TGTGCCAGCAGCTTAGAAGCGTACACTGAAGCTTTCTTT
D gene: TRBD1; clone size: medium-sized; V gene: TRBV6-5; CDR3 length: 13; J gene: TRBJ2-2; CDR3 protein: CASSYLGQIELFF; CDR3 DNA: TGTGCCAGCAGTTACTTGGGACAGATTGAGCTGTTTTTT
D gene: -; clone size: -; V gene: TRBV29-1; CDR3 length: 12; J gene: TRBJ2-5; CDR3 protein: CSSNDWRETQYF; CDR3 DNA: TGCAGCTCTAACGACTGGAGGGAGACCCAGTACTTC
D gene: -; clone size: medium-sized; V gene: TRBV29-1; CDR3 length: 13; J gene: TRBJ1-2; CDR3 protein: CSVTRGSRSGYTF; CDR3 DNA: TGCAGCGTTACCAGGGGTAGTAGAAGTGGCTACACCTTC
D gene: -; clone size: medium-sized; V gene: TRBV19; CDR3 length: 13; J gene: TRBJ1-4; CDR3 protein: CASSGVEDEKLFF; CDR3 DNA: TGTGCCAGTAGTGGTGTGGAGGATGAAAAACTGTTTTTT
D gene: -; clone size: medium-sized; V gene: TRBV5-5; CDR3 length: 15; J gene: TRBJ2-1; CDR3 protein: CASSPAWRGEDEQFF; CDR3 DNA: TGTGCCAGCAGCCCCGCTTGGAGGGGAGAGGATGAGCAGTTCTTC
D gene: -; clone size: medium-sized; V gene: TRBV18; CDR3 length: 14; J gene: TRBJ1-4; CDR3 protein: CASSPKGGLEKLFF; CDR3 DNA: TGTGCCAGCTCACCGAAGGGAGGTCTCGAAAAACTGTTTTTT
D gene: -; clone size: medium-sized; V gene: TRBV6-1; CDR3 length: 14; J gene: TRBJ1-3; CDR3 protein: CASSPRFSQGTIYF; CDR3 DNA: TGTGCCAGCAGTCCTAGGTTCAGCCAAGGCACCATATATTTT